The 32 T cell receptor beta chains reported below all come from one sample, sequenced in a study of cytomegalovirus exposure and HLA in healthy donors. 60 Vbeta and 13 Jbeta primers were used in PCR. Libraries were prepared by immunoSEQ multiplex PCR; TCRdb keeps only in-frame clonotypes and omits some of them. The repertoire holds approximately 110,000 clones, with 60% to 80% as singletons. The specimen sequenced was PBMCs. These receptors were collected from a woman aged 30 to 39 in good health and CMV-seropositive.

This clone was recorded only once. The V call is TRBV27, the J call TRBJ2-1, with 9 nucleotides matching TRBD1. J gave up 8 bases and V 5 bases, and 19 bases lay outside the gene matches. Germline V gene sequence: CDR1 MNHEY, CDR2 SMNVEV (reference sequence). The CDR3 runs to 18 residues. The DNA of the CDR3 is TGTGCCAGCAGTCCGACGACAGGGGGTTGGTTCGATTTTGATGAGCAGTTCTTC. Its translation is CASSPTTGGWFDFDEQFF.

The chain links TRBV6-5 to TRBJ2-7; TRBD1 matches 7 bases. Looked up from germline, CDR1 is MNHEY and CDR2 is SVGAGI. The CDR3 loop spans 14 amino acids. The V gene end was trimmed by 1 base and the J gene end by 4 bases; junction bases not matched to a gene: 4. CDR3 in amino acids: CASSYYQGVYEQYF. CDR3 nucleotide sequence: TGTGCCAGCAGTTACTACCAGGGGGTATACGAGCAGTACTTC.

This chain links TRBV10-3 with TRBJ1-5; D perhaps matches TRBD1 (5 bases). CDR3 size: 14 residues. The germline CDR1 and CDR2 sequences are ENHRY and SYGVKD. The ends were cut back, 3 bases at V and 11 bases at J, with 17 bases in the middle. CDR3 nucleotides: TGTGCCATCAGTGAATCGGGAGGCCGGGGGGCCCAGCATTTT. Its protein product is CAISESGGRGAQHF.

The chain has TRBV18 and TRBJ2-5; D perhaps matches TRBD1 (5 bases). The germline V and J ends were trimmed by 7 bases and 1 base, with 16 bases remaining between them. This CDR3 has 15 amino acids. Germline V CDR1 and CDR2: KGHSH, LQKENI. The CDR3 nucleotides read TGTGCCAGCTACCAGGGAATGGGCAGCCAAGAGACCCAGTACTTC. Its translation is CASYQGMGSQETQYF.

The chain has TRBV10-2 and TRBJ2-1, with D perhaps matching TRBD2 (6 bases). The V and J ends lost 6 bases and 7 bases respectively, with 13 bases between them. Per germline, CDR1 WSHSY and CDR2 SAAADI. The CDR3 loop spans 13 amino acids. This CDR3 reads CASSPLGRNEQFF. CDR3 nucleotides: TGCGCCAGCAGCCCCTTGGGGAGGAATGAGCAGTTCTTC.

The gene calls are TRBV6-6 and TRBJ2-7; 8 bases map to TRBD1. The V and J ends lost 5 bases and 2 bases, in that order; junction bases with no gene match: 5. The CDR3 contains 14 residues. The germline V gene has CDR1 MNHNY and CDR2 SVGAGI (reference sequence). The CDR3 nucleotides are TGTGCCAGCAGTACTACAGGGGGGACCTACGAGCAGTACTTC. Translation gives CASSTTGGTYEQYF.

The rearrangement joins TRBV6-1 to TRBJ2-4, with 7 positions matching TRBD2. This CDR3 is built from 16 residues. CDR1 and CDR2 from the germline V gene are MNHNS and SASEGT. The junction had 8 bases not matched to a gene; V was cut back by 1 base and J by 5 bases. The CDR3 DNA follows: TGTGCCAGCAGTGAAGTTTTCGGGAGCGGGGAAAACATTCAGTACTTC. This encodes CASSEVFGSGENIQYF.

The chain links TRBV19 to TRBJ2-3; no reliable D call. This CDR3 comprises 10 residues. V lost 8 bases to trimming and J lost 2 bases, with 2 bases between them. Germline CDR1 is LNHDA and CDR2 is SQIVND (reference sequence). CDR3 in amino acids: CASLTDTQYF. The CDR3 DNA follows: TGTGCCAGTCTCACAGATACGCAGTATTTT.

The rearrangement uses TRBV5-1 and TRBJ2-7; maybe TRBD2 (5 bases). Germline V CDR1 and CDR2: SGHRS, YFSETQ. Trimming removed 0 bases from V and 7 bases from J, with 8 bases in between. This CDR3 has 12 residues. This chain's CDR3 is CASSLGRGEQYF. The CDR3 nucleotides read TGCGCCAGCAGCTTGGGTAGAGGGGAGCAGTACTTC.

The chain uses TRBV19 and TRBJ1-1; TRBD1 might be the D (5 bases). The CDR3 contains 15 residues. Per germline, CDR1 LNHDA and CDR2 SQIVND (reference sequence). Between the trimmed V and J ends, which lost 5 bases and 0 bases, there was a span of 13 bases. The CDR3 here is CASSVLGALNTEAFF. The CDR3 DNA reads as TGTGCCAGTAGTGTGCTAGGGGCCTTGAACACTGAAGCTTTCTTT. Drawing the rest from reference TRBV19 and TRBJ1-1, the complete variable domain is DGGITQSPKYLFRKEGQNVTLSCEQNLNHDAMYWYRQDPGQGLRLIYYSQIVNDFQKGDIAEGYSVSREKKESFPLTVTSAQKNPTAFYLCASSVLGALNTEAFFGQGTRLTVV.

The V gene is TRBV7-9, the J gene TRBJ2-7, with D hard to call. Germline values: CDR1 SEHNR, CDR2 FQNEAQ (reference sequence). V lost 3 bases and J 1 base, leaving 10 bases between the germline ends. The CDR3 consists of 14 residues. In DNA form, the CDR3 reads TGTGCCAGCAGCTTCACTTCCCAATCCTACGAGCAGTACTTC. Amino acid sequence: CASSFTSQSYEQYF.

This clone has only a few counts. The chain links TRBV13 to TRBJ2-3, with 14 bases fitting TRBD2. The germline V gene encodes CDR1 PRHDT and CDR2 FYEKMQ (reference sequence). This CDR3 contains 18 residues. V trimming: 5 bases; J trimming: 0 bases; junction bases outside the gene matches: 7. CDR3 nucleotide sequence: TGTGCCAGCAGCCCAGGCAGACTAGCGGGAGGGAGCACAGATACGCAGTATTTT. Translated, it gives CASSPGRLAGGSTDTQYF.

The chain recombines TRBV18 with TRBJ1-1, with D uncertain. The ends were cut back, 6 bases at V and 1 base at J, with 12 bases in the middle. The germline V gene encodes CDR1 KGHSH and CDR2 LQKENI. The CDR3 extends over 14 amino acids. The DNA for the CDR3 is TGTGCCAGCTCTACGACGGAGTCGAACACTGAAGCTTTCTTT. Its translation is CASSTTESNTEAFF. The full variable domain, completed using reference TRBV18 and TRBJ1-1, is NAGVMQNPRHLVRRRGQEARLRCSPMKGHSHVYWYRQLPEEGLKFMVYLQKENIIDESGMPKERFSAEFPKEGPSILRIQQVVRGDSAAYFCASSTTESNTEAFFGQGTRLTVV.

The chain carries TRBV27 and TRBJ1-6; unclear D gene. In germline, CDR1 is MNHEY, CDR2 SMNVEV (reference sequence). V lost 2 bases to trimming and J lost 7 bases, with 15 bases between them. This CDR3 has 16 amino acids. CDR3 sequence reads: CASSLDPRGVNSPLHF. The DNA for the CDR3 is TGTGCCAGCAGTTTAGACCCCCGCGGGGTAAATTCACCCCTCCACTTT.

This clone has only a few counts. The J gene is TRBJ1-1, the V gene TRBV6-5; 7 bases fit TRBD1. Germline CDR1 reads MNHEY; CDR2 reads SVGAGI. V was pared by 6 bases and J by 1 base, with 2 bases of the junction left unmatched. There are 13 residues in the CDR3. The CDR3 is CASRRQGNTEAFF. CDR3 nucleotides: TGTGCCAGCAGAAGACAGGGGAACACTGAAGCTTTCTTT.

The V and J genes are TRBV6-5 and TRBJ1-1; the match to TRBD1 covers 8 bases. J lost 6 bases, V lost 8 bases, and 11 bases had no gene match. This CDR3 region has 14 residues. Germline V gives CDR1 MNHEY, CDR2 SVGAGI. CDR3 DNA sequence: TGTGCCAGCTGTGGGACAGGTTTAAAGGCTGAAGCTTTCTTT. Protein: CASCGTGLKAEAFF.

This rearrangement joins TRBV2 to TRBJ2-5; 7 bases line up with TRBD1. In germline, CDR1 is SNHLY, CDR2 FYNNEI. The V gene end was trimmed by 5 bases and the J gene end by 1 base; junction bases not matched to a gene: 1. The CDR3 is made up of 13 amino acids. The CDR3: CASSRDSQETQYF. CDR3 coding DNA: TGTGCCAGCAGTCGGGACAGCCAAGAGACCCAGTACTTC.

The rearrangement links TRBV21-1 to TRBJ1-5. TRBV21-1 is designated a pseudogene. The CDR3 is 15 residues long. The CDR3: CASSKFQPGNQPQHF. DNA of the CDR3: TGTGCCAGCAGCAAATTCCAGCCGGGTAATCAGCCCCAGCATTTT.

This sequence joins TRBV2 and TRBJ2-7, with no clear D. Germline V gives CDR1 SNHLY, CDR2 FYNNEI. V lost 5 bases and J 0 bases, leaving 5 bases between the germline ends. The CDR3 extends over 12 amino acids. As DNA, the CDR3 is TGTGCCAGCAGTACAGCCTCCTACGAGCAGTACTTC. Protein sequence: CASSTASYEQYF.

This clone was detected only once. The gene calls are TRBV7-9 and TRBJ1-1, with 7 bases fitting TRBD1. After removal of 5 bases from V and 9 bases from J, the junction contained 12 bases not matched to a gene. Germline V gene data show CDR1 as SEHNR and CDR2 as FQNEAQ (reference sequence). This CDR3 spans 14 amino acids. The CDR3 reads CASSPHQGESKAFF. The CDR3 DNA follows: TGTGCCAGCAGCCCCCACCAGGGGGAGTCGAAAGCTTTCTTT.

This clone was counted only a few times. The gene calls are TRBV5-8 and TRBJ1-1; 7 bases align to TRBD1. The J segment lost 4 bases and the V segment lost 5 bases, leaving 5 bases of the junction unmatched. The CDR3 runs 13 residues. Germline V CDR1 and CDR2: SGHTS, YDEGEE. The CDR3 sequence is CASRKDRVTEAFF. The DNA of the CDR3 is TGTGCCAGCAGAAAAGACAGGGTCACTGAAGCTTTCTTT.

J is TRBJ2-1 and V is TRBV7-9; 7 nucleotides agree with TRBD2. V trimming: 3 bases; J trimming: 3 bases; junction bases outside the gene matches: 5. CDR1 is SEHNR and CDR2 is FQNEAQ in the germline V gene (reference sequence). CDR3 length: 15 residues. The chain's CDR3 is CASSLYAGDYNEQFF. Written as DNA, the CDR3 is TGTGCCAGCAGCTTGTATGCGGGGGACTACAATGAGCAGTTCTTC.

CDR3 loop: CASRETLGEETQYF. CDR3 DNA sequence: TGTGCCAGCAGGGAGACCCTAGGGGAAGAGACCCAGTACTTC. The chain links TRBV6-1 to TRBJ2-5; a possible D gene is TRBD1 (5 bases). The CDR3 has 14 amino acids. Germline values: CDR1 MNHNS, CDR2 SASEGT. V lost 6 bases and J 3 bases, leaving 14 bases between the germline ends.

The V gene is TRBV10-3, the J gene TRBJ1-1, with D hard to call. Trimming removed 3 bases from V and 2 bases from J, with 7 bases in between. This CDR3 comprises 13 residues. Germline-derived CDR1 and CDR2 are ENHRY and SYGVKD. CDR3 coding DNA: TGTGCCATCAGTGATGAACTTAACACTGAAGCTTTCTTT. Translation gives CAISDELNTEAFF.

The genes are TRBV30 and TRBJ2-7; unclear D gene. The V end was cut by 2 bases, the J end by 6 bases, with 11 bases between. The CDR3 has 12 amino acids. Germline V gives CDR1 GTSNPN, CDR2 SVGIG (reference sequence). The CDR3, as DNA: TGTGCCTGGAGTACTGGGCCCCGCGAGCAGTACTTC. It codes for CAWSTGPREQYF.

The chain employs TRBV18 and TRBJ1-1; 9 bases match TRBD1. The CDR3 length is 15 residues. Trimming cost V 3 bases and J 3 bases; bases outside gene matches: 5. The germline gives CDR1 KGHSH, CDR2 LQKENI. CDR3 nucleotide sequence: TGTGCCAGCTCACCGATACAGGGGGCGGACACTGAAGCTTTCTTT. It translates to CASSPIQGADTEAFF.

Comment on this clone: It may be a read error: a sequence one base away is much more abundant. The V gene is TRBV7-3, the J gene TRBJ1-6, with D unclear. The CDR3 contains 13 residues. Trimming left V 6 bases short and J 3 bases short, with 6 bases between. Germline lookup yields CDR1 SGHTA and CDR2 FQGTGA. DNA of the CDR3: TGTGCCAGCAGTCCCGGCTATAATTCACCCCTCCACTTT. Translation: CASSPGYNSPLHF. The full variable domain, with the rest looked up from reference TRBV7-3 and TRBJ1-6, is GAGVSQTPSNKVTEKGKYVELRCDPISGHTALYWYRQSLGQGPEFLIYFQGTGAADDSGLPNDRFFAVRPEGSVSTLKIQRTERGDSAVYLCASSPGYNSPLHFGNGTRLTVT.

About this clone: The junction and the germline gene differ at one end; a read error may be behind it. V usage is TRBV12-5 and J usage is TRBJ2-1; possible D gene TRBD2, 6 bases. The CDR3 sequence is 17 residues long. Germline CDR1 LGHNT, CDR2 FRNRAP. CDR3 nucleotide sequence: TGTGCTAGTGGTGGGCCTGGCGGGACGGCCTCCTTCAATGAGCAGTTCTTC. It encodes CASGGPGGTASFNEQFF.

This chain joins TRBV4-1 and TRBJ2-7, with 10 bases aligning to TRBD2. Unmatched junction bases numbered 0, after V lost 4 bases and J lost 3 bases. Germline values: CDR1 MGHRA, CDR2 YSYEKL. This CDR3 has 13 amino acids. CDR3 coding DNA: TGCGCCAGCAGCCGACTAGCGGGCTACGAGCAGTACTTC. This codes for CASSRLAGYEQYF.

This clone was detected only a few times. The chain couples TRBV2 to TRBJ1-5, with TRBD1 matching 9 bases. The V gene end was trimmed by 4 bases and the J gene end by 6 bases; junction bases not matched to a gene: 4. The CDR3 is 14 amino acids. Germline CDR1 is SNHLY and CDR2 is FYNNEI. CDR3 bases: TGTGCCAGCAGTGGGGGACAGGGAAGTCAGCCCCAGCATTTT. Translating it yields CASSGGQGSQPQHF.

This clone was observed a few times. V is TRBV27 and J is TRBJ2-7; D is ambiguous. The CDR3 covers 14 residues. From germline, CDR1 is MNHEY and CDR2 SMNVEV (reference sequence). Trimming left V 2 bases short and J 2 bases short, with 10 bases between. The CDR3 loop is CASSLNVYPYEQYF. The CDR3 DNA sequence: TGTGCCAGCAGTTTAAACGTCTATCCCTACGAGCAGTACTTC.

DNA for the CDR3: TGTGCCAGCAGCGGCAGGGGGCGGGCTGAAGCTTTCTTT. Encoded protein: CASSGRGRAEAFF. The chain links TRBV7-8 to TRBJ1-1; 8 positions agree with TRBD1. Germline trimming cut 5 bases from V and 6 bases from J; bases unmatched to any gene: 5. From germline, CDR1 is SGHVS and CDR2 FQNEAQ. The CDR3 is 13 amino acids.